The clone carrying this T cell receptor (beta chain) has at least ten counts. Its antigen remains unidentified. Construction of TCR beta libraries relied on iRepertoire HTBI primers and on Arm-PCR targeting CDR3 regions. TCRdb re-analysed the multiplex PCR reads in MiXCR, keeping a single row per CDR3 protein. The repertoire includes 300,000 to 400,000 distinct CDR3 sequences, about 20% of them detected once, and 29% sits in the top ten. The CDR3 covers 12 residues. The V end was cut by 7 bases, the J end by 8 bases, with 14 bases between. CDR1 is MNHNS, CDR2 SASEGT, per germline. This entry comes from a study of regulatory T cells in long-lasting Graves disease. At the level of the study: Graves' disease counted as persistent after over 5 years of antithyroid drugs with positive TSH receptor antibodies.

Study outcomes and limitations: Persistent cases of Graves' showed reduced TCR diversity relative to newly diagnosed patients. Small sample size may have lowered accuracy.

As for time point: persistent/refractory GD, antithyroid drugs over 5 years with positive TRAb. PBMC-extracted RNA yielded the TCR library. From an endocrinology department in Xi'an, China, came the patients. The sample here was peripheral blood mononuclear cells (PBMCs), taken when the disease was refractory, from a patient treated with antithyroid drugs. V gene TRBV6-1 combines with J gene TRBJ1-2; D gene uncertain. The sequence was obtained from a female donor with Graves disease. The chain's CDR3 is CASTDRIGGYTF. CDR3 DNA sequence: TGTGCCAGCACCGATAGGATCGGAGGCTACACCTTC.